This TCR beta chain was obtained from a study of cytomegalovirus exposure and HLA in healthy donors. Primers included in the PCR were 60 Vbeta and 13 Jbeta primers. How the authors handled the data: An analysis performed later counted about 80 million unique TCR beta chains (roughly 11 million of them shared). Produced via immunoSEQ multiplex PCR; TCRdb's table is partial and in-frame only. Clone size and V and J calls were adopted from that table, with D and trimming inferred from the DNA. The data hold about 150,000 clones, with around 75% observed a single time. The germline gives CDR1 SGHNT, CDR2 YYREEE (reference sequence). V was pared by 4 bases and J by 7 bases, with 11 bases between. CDR3 length: 13 residues. Findings and limits, study-wide: Later analysis indicated greater clonal expansion among HLA-associated TCR beta chains than among equally common other chains.

As regards this clone: Its antigen remains unidentified.

The sequencing input was PBMCs. The gene calls are TRBV5-4 and TRBJ1-4; no clear D. The receptor was derived from a young man in good health and CMV-seropositive. CDR3 residues: CASSPTGIEKLFF. CDR3 DNA: TGTGCCAGCAGCCCTACCGGGATTGAAAAACTGTTTTTT.